Given below is one TCR beta chain in context. Its antigen remains unknown. The table came from immunoSEQ multiplex PCR; TCRdb's copy has only in-frame clones and leaves some out. The sample has tens of thousands of clones, around 80% seen once; the top ten hold about 12%. Time point in this sample: week 23, last vaccination. A single vaccine dose contained 300 ug of mutant IDH1 20-mer peptide, and topical imiquimod was used with it. The data were taken from a study of a mutant IDH1 vaccine in newly diagnosed glioma. Across the whole study: Before enrollment, the patients had been treated with radiotherapy alone, temozolomide alone, or both together. Most of them had received both. Overall study results and limits: About 92% of patients showed vaccine-induced immune responses across multiple MHC alleles.

The CDR3 runs 14 residues. Germline trimming cut 6 bases from V and 1 base from J; bases unmatched to any gene: 5. Looked up from germline, CDR1 is SQVTM and CDR2 is ANQGSEA. The rearrangement uses TRBV29-1 and TRBJ2-7, with 11 bases fitting TRBD1. The TCR originated in a young man with glioma. The sequencing here drew on PBMCs, taken from a glioma patient whose treatment included an IDH1 peptide vaccine. The CDR3 spells CSVQDRGPSYEQYF. The CDR3 bases are TGCAGCGTCCAGGACAGGGGGCCTTCCTACGAGCAGTACTTC.